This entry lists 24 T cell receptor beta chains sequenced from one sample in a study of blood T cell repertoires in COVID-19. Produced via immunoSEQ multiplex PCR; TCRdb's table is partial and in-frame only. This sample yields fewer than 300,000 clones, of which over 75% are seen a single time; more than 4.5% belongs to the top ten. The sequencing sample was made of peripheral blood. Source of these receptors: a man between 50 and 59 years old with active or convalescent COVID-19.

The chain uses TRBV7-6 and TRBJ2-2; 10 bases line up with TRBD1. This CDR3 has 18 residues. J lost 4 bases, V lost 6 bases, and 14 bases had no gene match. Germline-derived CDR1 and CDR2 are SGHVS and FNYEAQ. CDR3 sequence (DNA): TGTGCCAGCAGGACGGGACAGGGGCTTACCGGTGGCACCGGGGAGCTGTTTTTT. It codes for CASRTGQGLTGGTGELFF.

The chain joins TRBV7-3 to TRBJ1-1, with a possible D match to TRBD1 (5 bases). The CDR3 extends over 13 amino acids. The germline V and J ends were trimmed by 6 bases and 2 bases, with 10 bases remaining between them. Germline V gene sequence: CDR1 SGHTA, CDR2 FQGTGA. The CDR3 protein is CASRLQVNTEAFF. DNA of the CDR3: TGTGCCAGCAGATTACAGGTTAACACTGAAGCTTTCTTT.

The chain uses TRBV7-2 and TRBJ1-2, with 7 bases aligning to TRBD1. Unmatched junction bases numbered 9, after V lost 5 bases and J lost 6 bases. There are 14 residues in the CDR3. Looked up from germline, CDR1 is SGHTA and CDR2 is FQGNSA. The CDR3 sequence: CASSQDRSRHGYTF. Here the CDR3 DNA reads TGTGCCAGCAGCCAGGACAGGAGTAGGCATGGCTACACCTTC.

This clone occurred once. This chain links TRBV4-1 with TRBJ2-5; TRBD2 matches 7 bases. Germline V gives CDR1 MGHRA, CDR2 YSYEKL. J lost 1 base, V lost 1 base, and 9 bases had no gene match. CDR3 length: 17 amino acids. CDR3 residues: CASSQVGTRLAQETQYF. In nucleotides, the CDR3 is TGCGCCAGCAGCCAAGTCGGGACTCGACTAGCCCAAGAGACCCAGTACTTC.

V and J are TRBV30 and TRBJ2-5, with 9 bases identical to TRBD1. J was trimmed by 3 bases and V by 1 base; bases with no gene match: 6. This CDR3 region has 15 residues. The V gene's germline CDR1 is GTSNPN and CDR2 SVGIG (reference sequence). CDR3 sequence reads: CAWSGKGQGKETQYF. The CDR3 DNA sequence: TGTGCCTGGAGTGGCAAGGGACAGGGAAAAGAGACCCAGTACTTC. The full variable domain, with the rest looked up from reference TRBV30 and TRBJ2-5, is SQTIHQWPATLVQPVGSPLSLECTVEGTSNPNLYWYRQAAGRGLQLLFYSVGIGQISSEVPQNLSASRPQDRQFILSSKKLLLSDSGFYLCAWSGKGQGKETQYFGPGTRLLVL.

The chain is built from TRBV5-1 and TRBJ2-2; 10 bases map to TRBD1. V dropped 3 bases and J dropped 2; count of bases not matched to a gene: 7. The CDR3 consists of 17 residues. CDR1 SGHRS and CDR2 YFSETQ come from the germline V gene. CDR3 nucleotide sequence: TGCGCCAGCAGCTCAGCTCGACAGGGGGCAAACACCGGGGAGCTGTTTTTT. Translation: CASSSARQGANTGELFF.

The CDR3 reads CASSKTGVLSGANVLTF. CDR3 DNA sequence: TGTGCCAGCAGCAAAACGGGGGTACTCTCTGGGGCCAACGTCCTGACTTTC. The V gene is TRBV3-1 (or the pseudogene TRBV3-2), the J gene TRBJ2-6; the D gene is possibly TRBD2 (6 bases). The CDR3 consists of 17 residues. V lost 5 bases, J lost 0 bases, and 14 bases lay in between. Germline lookup yields CDR1 LGHDT and CDR2 YNNKEL (reference sequence).

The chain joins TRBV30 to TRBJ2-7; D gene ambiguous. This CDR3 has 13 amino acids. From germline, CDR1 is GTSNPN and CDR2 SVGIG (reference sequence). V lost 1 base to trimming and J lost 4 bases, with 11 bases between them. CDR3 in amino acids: CAWSALGWYEQYF. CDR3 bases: TGTGCCTGGAGTGCCCTAGGCTGGTACGAGCAGTACTTC. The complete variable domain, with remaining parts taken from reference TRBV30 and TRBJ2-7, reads SQTIHQWPATLVQPVGSPLSLECTVEGTSNPNLYWYRQAAGRGLQLLFYSVGIGQISSEVPQNLSASRPQDRQFILSSKKLLLSDSGFYLCAWSALGWYEQYFGPGTRLTVT.

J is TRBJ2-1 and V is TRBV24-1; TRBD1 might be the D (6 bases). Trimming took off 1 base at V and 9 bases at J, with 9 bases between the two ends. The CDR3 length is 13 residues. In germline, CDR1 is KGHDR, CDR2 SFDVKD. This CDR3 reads CATSDLGGPEQFF. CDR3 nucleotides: TGTGCCACCAGTGATTTAGGGGGACCTGAGCAGTTCTTC.

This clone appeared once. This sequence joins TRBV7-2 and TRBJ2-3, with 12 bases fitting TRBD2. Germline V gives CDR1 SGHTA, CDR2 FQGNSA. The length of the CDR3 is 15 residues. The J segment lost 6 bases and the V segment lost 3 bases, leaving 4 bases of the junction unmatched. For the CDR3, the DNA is TGTGCCAGCAGCTTCCGGGGACTAGCGGGTGATACGCAGTATTTT. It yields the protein CASSFRGLAGDTQYF.

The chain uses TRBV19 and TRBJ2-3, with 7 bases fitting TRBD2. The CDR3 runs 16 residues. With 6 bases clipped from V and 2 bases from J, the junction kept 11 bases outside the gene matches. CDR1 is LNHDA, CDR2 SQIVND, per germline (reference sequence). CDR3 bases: TGTGCCAGTAGCCGCCCCGGGACTACCTTCACAGATACGCAGTATTTT. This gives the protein CASSRPGTTFTDTQYF.

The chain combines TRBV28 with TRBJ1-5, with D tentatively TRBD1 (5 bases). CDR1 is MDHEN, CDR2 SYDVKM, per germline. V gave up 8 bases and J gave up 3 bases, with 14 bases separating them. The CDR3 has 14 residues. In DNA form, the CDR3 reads TGTGCCAGCGTGGGGGGAGGGAACAATCAGCCCCAGCATTTT. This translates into CASVGGGNNQPQHF.

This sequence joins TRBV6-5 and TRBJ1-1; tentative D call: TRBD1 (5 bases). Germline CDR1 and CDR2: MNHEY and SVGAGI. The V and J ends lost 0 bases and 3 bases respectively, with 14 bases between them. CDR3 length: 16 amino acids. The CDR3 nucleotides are TGTGCCAGCAGTTACTCCATTCGTGGGGCAGACACTGAAGCTTTCTTT. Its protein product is CASSYSIRGADTEAFF.

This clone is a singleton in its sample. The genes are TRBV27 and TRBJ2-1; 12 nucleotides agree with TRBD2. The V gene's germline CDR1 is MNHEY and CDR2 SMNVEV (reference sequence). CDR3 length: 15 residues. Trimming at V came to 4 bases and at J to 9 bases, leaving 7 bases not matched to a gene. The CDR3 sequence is CASSSRLAGVPEQFF. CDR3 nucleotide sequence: TGTGCCAGCAGTTCTCGACTAGCGGGAGTCCCTGAGCAGTTCTTC.

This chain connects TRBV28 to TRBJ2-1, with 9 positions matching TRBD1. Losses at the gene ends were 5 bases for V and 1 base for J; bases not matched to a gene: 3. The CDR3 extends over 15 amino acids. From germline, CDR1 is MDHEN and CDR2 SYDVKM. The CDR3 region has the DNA TGTGCCAGCAGTCCCGGGACAGGGTCCTACAATGAGCAGTTCTTC. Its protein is CASSPGTGSYNEQFF.

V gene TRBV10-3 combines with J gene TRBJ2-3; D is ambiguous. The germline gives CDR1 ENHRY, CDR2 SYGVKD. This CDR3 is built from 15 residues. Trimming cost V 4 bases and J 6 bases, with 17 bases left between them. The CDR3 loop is CAISVGDRPTDTQYF. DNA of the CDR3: TGTGCCATCAGTGTAGGAGACCGGCCGACGGATACGCAGTATTTT.

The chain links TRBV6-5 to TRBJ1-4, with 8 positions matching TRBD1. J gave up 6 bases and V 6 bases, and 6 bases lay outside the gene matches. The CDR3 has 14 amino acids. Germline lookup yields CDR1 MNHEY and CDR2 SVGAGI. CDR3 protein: CASSTGTGDEKLFF. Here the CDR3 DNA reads TGTGCCAGCAGCACCGGGACAGGTGATGAAAAACTGTTTTTT.

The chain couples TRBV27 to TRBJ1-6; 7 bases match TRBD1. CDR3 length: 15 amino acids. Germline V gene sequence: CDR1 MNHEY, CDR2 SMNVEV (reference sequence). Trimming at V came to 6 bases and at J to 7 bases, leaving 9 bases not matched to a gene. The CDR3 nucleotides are TGTGCCAGCAGGAAGGGGGCAGGAACAAATTCACCCCTCCACTTT. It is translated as CASRKGAGTNSPLHF.

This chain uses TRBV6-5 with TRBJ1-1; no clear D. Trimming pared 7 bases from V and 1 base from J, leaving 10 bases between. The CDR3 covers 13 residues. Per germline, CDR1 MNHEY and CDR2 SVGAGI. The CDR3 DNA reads TGTGCCAGCAATTCGGGGTGGAACACTGAAGCTTTCTTT. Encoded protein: CASNSGWNTEAFF.

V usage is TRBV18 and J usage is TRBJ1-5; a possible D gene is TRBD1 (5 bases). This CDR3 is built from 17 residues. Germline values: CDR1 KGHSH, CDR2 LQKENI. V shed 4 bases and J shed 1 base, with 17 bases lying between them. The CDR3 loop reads CASSLTQVLGSNQPQHF. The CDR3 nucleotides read TGTGCCAGCTCACTGACACAGGTGTTAGGGAGCAATCAGCCCCAGCATTTT. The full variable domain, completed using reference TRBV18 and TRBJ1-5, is NAGVMQNPRHLVRRRGQEARLRCSPMKGHSHVYWYRQLPEEGLKFMVYLQKENIIDESGMPKERFSAEFPKEGPSILRIQQVVRGDSAAYFCASSLTQVLGSNQPQHFGDGTRLSIL.

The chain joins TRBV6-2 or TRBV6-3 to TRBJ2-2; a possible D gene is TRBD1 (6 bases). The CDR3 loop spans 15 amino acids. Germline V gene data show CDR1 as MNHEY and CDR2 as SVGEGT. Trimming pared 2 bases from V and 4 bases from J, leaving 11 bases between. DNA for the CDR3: TGTGCCAGCAGTTACGCCGACAGGCCCACCGGGGAGCTGTTTTTT. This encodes CASSYADRPTGELFF.

The CDR3 nucleotides are TGTGCCAGCAGTTCTTCAGGGCCCCCGATCTCTGGGGGCTACACCTTC. Translating gives CASSSSGPPISGGYTF. This chain uses TRBV27 with TRBJ1-2; maybe TRBD1 (5 bases). V was shortened by 4 bases and J by 8 bases, with 23 bases between the two germline ends. The length of the CDR3 is 16 residues. Germline CDR1 reads MNHEY; CDR2 reads SMNVEV (reference sequence).

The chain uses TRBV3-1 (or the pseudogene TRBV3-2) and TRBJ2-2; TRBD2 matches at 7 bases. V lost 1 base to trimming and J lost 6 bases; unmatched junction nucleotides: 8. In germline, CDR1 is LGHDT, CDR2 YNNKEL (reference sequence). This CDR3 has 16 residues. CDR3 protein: CASSQAPSGPPGELFF. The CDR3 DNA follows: TGTGCCAGCAGCCAAGCTCCTAGCGGTCCCCCCGGGGAGCTGTTTTTT.

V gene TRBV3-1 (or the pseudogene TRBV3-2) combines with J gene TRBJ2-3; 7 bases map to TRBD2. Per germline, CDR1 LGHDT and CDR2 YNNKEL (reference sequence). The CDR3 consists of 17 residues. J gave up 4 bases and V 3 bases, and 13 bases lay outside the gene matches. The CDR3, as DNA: TGTGCCAGCAGCCACCTGGTTAGGCGGGAGAAATCAGATACGCAGTATTTT. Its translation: CASSHLVRREKSDTQYF.